The 16 T cell receptor beta chains given below trace back to one sample, sequenced in a study of T cells in Graves' hyperthyroidism and ophthalmopathy. The source material, RNA transcripts, was used to amplify TCR beta CDR3 regions. With the HTBI primer set, the TCR CDR3 went through a first round of RT-PCR. From the multiplex PCR reads, TCRdb called clonotypes with MiXCR, one entry per CDR3 protein. The data show around 440,000 distinct CDR3 sequences, around a sixth seen once. Sequenced sample: blood. The receptors here all came from a woman aged 18 to 35 with Graves' hyperthyroidism.

This clonotype was recorded many times. This chain links TRBV18 with TRBJ2-7; 10 bases are a match to TRBD1. This CDR3 has 15 amino acids. The germline V gene has CDR1 KGHSH and CDR2 LQKENI. After removal of 3 bases from V and 3 bases from J, the junction contained 5 bases not matched to a gene. CDR3 DNA: TGTGCCAGCTCACCCGACAGGGGGCGAGTCTACGAGCAGTACTTC. Translated, it gives CASSPDRGRVYEQYF.

This clonotype was observed a handful of times. V gene TRBV6-1 combines with J gene TRBJ1-2; D is undetermined. CDR1 and CDR2 from the germline V gene are MNHNS and SASEGT. This CDR3 is built from 15 residues. The V and J ends lost 6 bases and 8 bases respectively, with 22 bases between them. The CDR3 loop reads CASSSIWGPLSGYTF. The CDR3, as DNA: TGTGCCAGCAGCTCTATATGGGGTCCCCTAAGCGGCTACACCTTC.

This clonotype was detected many times. V usage is TRBV10-3 and J usage is TRBJ2-1; 9 bases match TRBD2. The trim removed 3 bases at V and 5 bases at J, leaving 11 bases unmatched. The CDR3 has 17 residues. CDR1 and CDR2 from the germline V gene are ENHRY and SYGVKD. In DNA, the CDR3 is TGTGCCATCAGTGATCCAGCGGTAGCGGGAGAAGACAATGAGCAGTTCTTC. Its translation is CAISDPAVAGEDNEQFF.

V is TRBV3-1 and J is TRBJ1-4, with a possible D match to TRBD1 (5 bases). There are 15 residues in the CDR3. Germline assignment: CDR1 LGHDT and CDR2 YNNKEL (reference sequence). The V and J ends lost 1 base and 4 bases respectively, with 10 bases between them. CDR3: CASSQGRGGNEKLFF. The CDR3 bases are TGTGCCAGCAGCCAAGGAAGGGGCGGTAATGAAAAACTGTTTTTT.

DNA of the CDR3: TGCGCCAGCACCCAGGGGAGCTATAATTCACCCCTCCACTTT. It yields the protein CASTQGSYNSPLHF. The genes are TRBV4-1 and TRBJ1-6; a possible D gene is TRBD1 (6 bases). Germline CDR1 MGHRA, CDR2 YSYEKL. Trimming pared 7 bases from V and 3 bases from J, leaving 10 bases between. This CDR3 is built from 14 residues.

The table lists this clonotype with many counts. The chain uses TRBV18 and TRBJ2-7; D might be TRBD1 (5 bases). This CDR3 contains 14 residues. Germline-derived CDR1 and CDR2 are KGHSH and LQKENI. Trimming stripped 1 base from V and 5 bases from J, with 12 bases between. CDR3 sequence (DNA): TGTGCCAGCTCACCACGAAGGGGTAAGGACGAGCAGTACTTC. Encoded protein: CASSPRRGKDEQYF.

The rearrangement joins TRBV9 to TRBJ2-5; 7 nucleotides agree with TRBD2. The germline gives CDR1 SGDLS, CDR2 YYNGEE. The junction had 3 bases not matched to a gene; V was cut back by 0 bases and J by 4 bases. CDR3 length: 14 amino acids. DNA of the CDR3: TGTGCCAGCAGCGTAGTCCCGGGAGGAGAGACCCAGTACTTC. Amino acids: CASSVVPGGETQYF.

The chain joins TRBV20-1 to TRBJ1-2, with D possibly being TRBD1 (6 bases). The V gene's germline CDR1 is DFQATT and CDR2 SNEGSKA (reference sequence). The CDR3 is 13 residues long. The V and J ends lost 6 bases and 4 bases respectively, with 15 bases between them. The CDR3 DNA is TGCAGTGCGATCGTACAGGGAATCTATGGCTACACCTTC. Amino acids: CSAIVQGIYGYTF.

The chain is built from TRBV11-2 and TRBJ1-2; possibly TRBD1 for D (6 bases). CDR3 size: 15 residues. The germline V gene has CDR1 SGHAT and CDR2 FQNNGV. The V end lost 4 bases, the J end lost 3 bases, and 15 bases lay between the germline ends. Here the CDR3 reads CASSWGRTLHYGYTF. CDR3 nucleotides: TGTGCCAGCAGCTGGGGGCGGACACTTCACTATGGCTACACCTTC.

The V gene is TRBV11-1, the J gene TRBJ2-7; D may match TRBD1 or TRBD2 (5 bases each). The CDR3 sequence is 14 residues long. The V end lost 3 bases, the J end lost 3 bases, and 12 bases lay between the germline ends. Germline V gene lookup returns CDR1 SGHAT and CDR2 FQDESV (reference sequence). The CDR3 protein is CASSFEGRSYEQYF. The CDR3 nucleotides read TGTGCCAGCAGCTTCGAGGGACGGAGCTACGAGCAGTACTTC.

This clonotype has at least ten counts. V gene TRBV6-1 combines with J gene TRBJ1-1; perhaps TRBD1 as D (5 bases). Germline V gives CDR1 MNHNS, CDR2 SASEGT. The ends were cut back, 1 base at V and 5 bases at J, with 11 bases in the middle. This CDR3 has 14 amino acids. The CDR3 loop is CASSEVGEGTEAFF. The CDR3 DNA reads as TGTGCCAGCAGTGAAGTCGGGGAGGGGACTGAAGCTTTCTTT.

This clonotype appeared a few times. The V call is TRBV5-1, the J call TRBJ1-5; D remains unclear. V was trimmed by 5 bases and J by 7 bases, leaving 4 bases between them. This CDR3 comprises 10 residues. Germline V gene sequence: CDR1 SGHRS, CDR2 YFSETQ. The CDR3 nucleotides are TGCGCCAGCAGGGGGCAGCCCCAGCATTTT. It encodes CASRGQPQHF.

The chain employs TRBV5-4 and TRBJ2-1, with a tentative D call TRBD1 (6 bases). CDR1 and CDR2 (germline): SGHNT, YYREEE (reference sequence). Trimming shortened V by 0 bases and J by 4 bases, and 14 bases separated the two germline ends. The CDR3 covers 16 residues. DNA for the CDR3: TGTGCCAGCAGCTTGGGTTCGACAGGCACATACAATGAGCAGTTCTTC. Amino acids: CASSLGSTGTYNEQFF.

In its sample, this clonotype was seen many times. V gene TRBV13 combines with J gene TRBJ2-7; perhaps TRBD1 as D (5 bases). The V and J ends lost 4 bases and 0 bases respectively, with 13 bases between them. The germline V gene has CDR1 PRHDT and CDR2 FYEKMQ (reference sequence). The CDR3 covers 15 residues. CDR3 in amino acids: CASSSFRAPSYEQYF. The CDR3 coding sequence is TGTGCCAGCAGCTCGTTCAGGGCCCCCTCCTACGAGCAGTACTTC.

This clonotype was counted at least ten times. The DNA for the CDR3 is TGCAGTGCTAGAGCCAACAGGGGTGGCACTGAAGCTTTCTTT. Amino acid sequence: CSARANRGGTEAFF. The chain couples TRBV20-1 to TRBJ1-1; 7 bases are a match to TRBD1. This CDR3 spans 14 amino acids. V trimming: 1 base; J trimming: 4 bases; junction bases outside the gene matches: 6. CDR1 and CDR2 from the germline V gene are DFQATT and SNEGSKA (reference sequence).

This clonotype has at least ten counts. J is TRBJ2-6 and V is TRBV20-1; the match to TRBD2 covers 9 bases. The germline gives CDR1 DFQATT, CDR2 SNEGSKA (reference sequence). The CDR3 spans 18 residues. The ends lost 1 base at V and 0 bases at J; junction bases unmatched: 7. The CDR3 spells CSARGRLAGPSGANVLTF. For the CDR3, the DNA is TGCAGTGCTAGAGGACGGCTAGCGGGGCCCTCTGGGGCCAACGTCCTGACTTTC.